Below, 26 T cell receptor beta chains from the same sample are listed, as sequenced in a study of regulatory T cells in long-lasting Graves disease. Library construction for TCR beta used iRepertoire HTBI primers and Arm-PCR of CDR3 regions. TCRdb analysed the multiplex PCR reads with MiXCR anew, one entry per CDR3 protein. This sample has 400,000 to 500,000 distinct CDR3 sequences, with 20% to 25% found just once. Time point reported: persistent/refractory GD, antithyroid drugs over 5 years with positive TRAb. PBMC-extracted RNA yielded the TCR library. Sequenced material: peripheral blood mononuclear cells (PBMCs), taken when the disease was refractory, from a patient treated with antithyroid drugs. The receptors were gathered from a female donor with Graves disease.

This clonotype was seen a handful of times. This sequence joins TRBV9 and TRBJ2-7; 7 positions agree with TRBD2. The CDR3 extends over 15 amino acids. CDR1 and CDR2 (germline): SGDLS, YYNGEE. Trimming cost V 0 bases and J 0 bases; bases outside gene matches: 3. The CDR3 region has the DNA TGTGCCAGCAGCGTAGCTGGGGGGGGCTCCTACGAGCAGTACTTC. This sequence encodes CASSVAGGGSYEQYF.

This chain joins TRBV5-6 and TRBJ1-4; no definite D call. The CDR3 covers 16 residues. The germline V gene has CDR1 SGHDT and CDR2 YYEEEE. V lost 3 bases, J lost 8 bases, and 20 bases lay in between. The CDR3 sequence: CASSSHTYRLREKLFF. As DNA, the CDR3 is TGTGCCAGCAGCTCACACACTTACCGCCTAAGGGAAAAACTGTTTTTT.

This clonotype has only a few counts. The gene calls are TRBV6-2 or TRBV6-3 and TRBJ2-7; no clear D. V lost 10 bases and J lost 2, with 18 bases in between. Germline V gene data show CDR1 as MNHEY and CDR2 as SVGEGT. CDR3 size: 14 residues. Written as DNA, the CDR3 is TGTGCCACCCCCGCGTCGGATAAGGCCTACGAGCAGTACTTC. This gives the protein CATPASDKAYEQYF.

This clonotype was counted at least ten times. V usage is TRBV6-1 and J usage is TRBJ1-1, with D perhaps matching TRBD1 (5 bases). V was trimmed by 8 bases and J by 0 bases, leaving 19 bases between them. The CDR3 has 16 residues. The germline CDR1 and CDR2 sequences are MNHNS and SASEGT. The CDR3 DNA sequence: TGTGCCAGCCTTCCCGGGGCTCCCGGGGTGAACACTGAAGCTTTCTTT. As protein: CASLPGAPGVNTEAFF.

Written as DNA, the CDR3 is TGTGCCAGTAAGTCGAACAGCGACTATGGCTACACCTTC. Translating gives CASKSNSDYGYTF. This chain connects TRBV19 to TRBJ1-2; D gene ambiguous. This CDR3 region has 13 residues. The germline V gene encodes CDR1 LNHDA and CDR2 SQIVND (reference sequence). Deletions cut 7 bases from V and 3 bases from J, with 12 bases between.

The gene calls are TRBV9 and TRBJ2-1; D unresolved. CDR1 and CDR2 (germline): SGDLS, YYNGEE. The CDR3 consists of 13 residues. V lost 0 bases, J lost 5 bases, and 6 bases lay in between. CDR3 protein: CASSVASDNEQFF. The CDR3, as DNA: TGTGCCAGCAGCGTAGCGTCGGACAATGAGCAGTTCTTC.

V and J are TRBV14 and TRBJ2-7; TRBD1 aligns across 9 bases. The CDR3 is made up of 14 amino acids. Per the germline V gene, CDR1 is SGHDN and CDR2 is FVKESK. V shed 8 bases, J shed 3 bases, and the junction held 8 bases outside the gene matches. The CDR3, as DNA: TGTGCCAGCCGGAAGGGGGACAGGGACTACGAGCAGTACTTC. Amino acid sequence: CASRKGDRDYEQYF.

The rearrangement links TRBV5-1 to TRBJ1-4; D is unclear. With 4 bases removed from V and 5 bases from J, the gap between germline ends came to 12 bases. The CDR3 is 14 amino acids. CDR1 is SGHRS, CDR2 YFSETQ, per germline. The CDR3 loop is CASSGNPENEKLFF. The CDR3 DNA follows: TGCGCCAGCAGCGGGAATCCAGAGAATGAAAAACTGTTTTTT.

As to this clonotype: Mismatch with germline at one junction end may stem from a read error. The chain uses TRBV2 and TRBJ2-7; D is unresolved. The germline CDR1 and CDR2 sequences are SNHLY and FYNNEI. The CDR3 has 13 residues. The CDR3: CASSFGQNYGQYF. The CDR3 coding sequence is TGTGCCAGCAGCTTTGGGCAGAACTACGGGCAGTACTTC.

This clonotype was seen repeatedly, ten times or more. The genes are TRBV6-1 and TRBJ1-5, with D uncertain. With 6 bases removed from V and 0 bases from J, the gap between germline ends came to 21 bases. The CDR3 contains 18 residues. The V gene's germline CDR1 is MNHNS and CDR2 SASEGT. The CDR3 DNA is TGTGCCAGCAGCCCCTTACCTCCGGGAGTCTATAGCAATCAGCCCCAGCATTTT. It translates to CASSPLPPGVYSNQPQHF.

The chain uses TRBV12-3 or TRBV12-4 and TRBJ2-5; D is perhaps TRBD1 or TRBD2 (6 bases each). Trimming pared 6 bases from V and 2 bases from J, leaving 16 bases between. The CDR3 runs 15 residues. CDR3: CASSVGGTNQETQYF. CDR3 nucleotides: TGTGCCAGCAGCGTAGGGGGGACGAATCAAGAGACCCAGTACTTC.

In its sample, this clonotype was seen many times. The CDR3 coding sequence is TGTGCCATCAGGTCAGGGGCCAGCCAAGAGACCCAGTACTTC. Its translation: CAIRSGASQETQYF. The chain carries TRBV10-3 and TRBJ2-5; D is possibly TRBD1 (6 bases). CDR3 size: 14 residues. With 6 bases removed from V and 1 base from J, the gap between germline ends came to 12 bases. Germline V gene data show CDR1 as ENHRY and CDR2 as SYGVKD.

This clonotype was observed many times. This rearrangement joins TRBV29-1 to TRBJ1-2, with D perhaps matching TRBD1 (5 bases). There are 14 residues in the CDR3. Trimming cost V 3 bases and J 1 base, with 12 bases left between them. Germline-derived CDR1 and CDR2 are SQVTM and ANQGSEA. DNA for the CDR3: TGCAGCGTTGATGAGGCAGGGAGTAACTATGGCTACACCTTC. Translation gives CSVDEAGSNYGYTF.

The table lists this clonotype with a few counts. V is TRBV28 and J is TRBJ2-7, with D tentatively TRBD1 (7 bases). There are 13 residues in the CDR3. V lost 8 bases to trimming and J lost 3 bases, with 14 bases between them. Germline V gene sequence: CDR1 MDHEN, CDR2 SYDVKM. CDR3 in amino acids: CASGLQGIYEQYF. CDR3 sequence (DNA): TGTGCCAGCGGACTACAGGGGATCTACGAGCAGTACTTC.

In this sample, this clonotype turned up many times. The chain uses TRBV30 and TRBJ1-1; tentative D call: TRBD1 (6 bases). Trimming took off 3 bases at V and 6 bases at J, with 17 bases between the two ends. This CDR3 region has 14 residues. Germline V CDR1 and CDR2: GTSNPN, SVGIG (reference sequence). The chain's CDR3 is CAWSKGDTASEAFF. CDR3 bases: TGTGCCTGGAGCAAGGGGGACACCGCCTCTGAAGCTTTCTTT.

This chain joins TRBV2 and TRBJ1-2; D gene unclear. This CDR3 comprises 14 residues. The germline V gene encodes CDR1 SNHLY and CDR2 FYNNEI. Trimming shortened V by 7 bases and J by 3 bases, and 15 bases separated the two germline ends. Here the CDR3 reads CASTRGDNDYGYTF. The CDR3 coding sequence is TGTGCCAGCACCCGTGGGGATAATGACTATGGCTACACCTTC.

This clonotype was detected many times. The rearrangement links TRBV28 to TRBJ1-2, with 8 bases lining up with TRBD1. V gave up 5 bases and J gave up 7 bases; unmatched junction bases: 15. This CDR3 has 16 residues. From germline, CDR1 is MDHEN and CDR2 SYDVKM. The CDR3 protein is CASSLGDRPSGGGYTF. The CDR3 DNA sequence: TGTGCCAGCAGTCTGGGGGACAGGCCGTCCGGCGGTGGCTACACCTTC.

The table lists this clonotype with a few counts. The rearrangement joins TRBV20-1 to TRBJ2-3; the D gene is possibly TRBD2 (5 bases). The CDR3 is 14 residues long. The V end lost 6 bases, the J end lost 5 bases, and 18 bases lay between the germline ends. The germline V gene has CDR1 DFQATT and CDR2 SNEGSKA (reference sequence). The CDR3 DNA reads as TGCAGTGCGACTGACGGGAAGGTTTTAGATACGCAGTATTTT. Protein product: CSATDGKVLDTQYF.

The J gene is TRBJ2-7, the V gene TRBV6-4; no firm D call. CDR1 MRHNA and CDR2 SNTAGT come from the germline V gene. This CDR3 contains 14 residues. V shed 8 bases and J shed 0 bases, with 14 bases lying between them. The CDR3 DNA reads as TGTGCCAGCGTGGTCGCCCCCCACTCCTACGAGCAGTACTTC. It encodes CASVVAPHSYEQYF.

This clonotype was observed at least ten times. The chain employs TRBV2 and TRBJ2-7; TRBD2 agrees at 8 bases. This CDR3 contains 16 residues. Germline CDR1 reads SNHLY; CDR2 reads FYNNEI. Unmatched junction bases numbered 17, after V lost 6 bases and J lost 7 bases. CDR3 in amino acids: CASRPFSGRPSGEQYF. The CDR3 nucleotides are TGTGCCAGCAGACCATTCAGCGGGAGACCTTCGGGGGAGCAGTACTTC.

The chain uses TRBV7-6 and TRBJ2-1; TRBD2 agrees at 12 bases. J lost 0 bases, V lost 5 bases, and 2 bases had no gene match. Germline values: CDR1 SGHVS, CDR2 FNYEAQ. The CDR3 runs 16 residues. CDR3 sequence: CASSRTSGASYNEQFF. In nucleotides, the CDR3 is TGTGCCAGCAGCCGGACTAGCGGGGCCTCCTACAATGAGCAGTTCTTC.

This clonotype was seen a few times. V is TRBV6-2 or TRBV6-3 and J is TRBJ1-2; D remains unclear. V shed 6 bases and J shed 2 bases, with 16 bases lying between them. Germline CDR1 MNHEY, CDR2 SVGEGT. The CDR3 contains 15 residues. CDR3 nucleotide sequence: TGTGCCAGCAGAGGCTTGGCCGAAAGGAACTATGGCTACACCTTC. This codes for CASRGLAERNYGYTF.

In this sample, this clonotype turned up a few times. The chain employs TRBV29-1 and TRBJ2-7; perhaps TRBD1 as D (6 bases). Germline CDR1 is SQVTM and CDR2 is ANQGSEA. V dropped 3 bases and J dropped 6 bases, with 15 bases sitting between them. The CDR3 extends over 13 amino acids. CDR3 in amino acids: CSVELTGPGEQYF. The CDR3 DNA is TGCAGCGTTGAGCTTACAGGGCCCGGCGAGCAGTACTTC.

The sample holds many counts of this clonotype. This chain joins TRBV27 and TRBJ1-2; D unclear. CDR1 is MNHEY and CDR2 is SMNVEV in the germline V gene (reference sequence). Trimming took 6 bases from V and 4 from J, leaving 12 bases between them. CDR3 length equals 13 residues. CDR3 coding DNA: TGTGCCAGCAGGTCACGGGAAGTCTATGGCTACACCTTC. It specifies CASRSREVYGYTF.

In this sample, this clonotype turned up many times. The chain couples TRBV7-2 to TRBJ2-7, with 11 bases aligning to TRBD2. Germline V gene lookup returns CDR1 SGHTA and CDR2 FQGNSA. With V trimmed by 3 bases and J by 3 bases, 4 bases remained unmatched. This CDR3 spans 15 amino acids. The CDR3 bases are TGTGCCAGCAGCTTTCCGACTAGCGGGATCTACGAGCAGTACTTC. Protein sequence: CASSFPTSGIYEQYF.

On this clonotype itself: A much larger clone differs from this one at a single base, so this may be a read error. The rearrangement uses TRBV12-5 and TRBJ1-6; unclear D gene. Germline V gene data show CDR1 as LGHNT and CDR2 as FRNRAP. The CDR3 spans 18 residues. V shed 5 bases and J shed 7 bases, with 24 bases lying between them. This CDR3 is CASGDSPTRAEANSPLHF. DNA for the CDR3: TGTGCTAGTGGTGACTCCCCTACCCGGGCAGAAGCGAATTCACCCCTCCACTTT.